The TCR beta chain under discussion was sequenced for a study of T cell responses to AZD1222 COVID-19 vaccine. Regarding the study as a whole: Without day 14 samples, only post-peak T cell repertoires were studied. Spike-spanning, vaccine-associated CD4 TCRs were dominant at 160-218 and 743-854. Variant regions that are unmutated are reportedly the target of nearly half of spike-specific TCRs.

The CDR3 runs 15 residues. Method: immunoSEQ multiplex PCR; TCRdb's copy keeps in-frame clones and lacks some. The sample consists of more than 85,000 clones, about 87% of them appearing once. Second doses that came at about 4 or about 12 weeks were put together. As regards this clone: Its antigen is unknown.

The V and J genes are TRBV21-1 and TRBJ2-1; the DNA was not used to check the table's D call, TRBD2. TRBV21-1 is designated a pseudogene. The material sequenced was peripheral blood, taken 28 days after the second AZD1222 dose. This TCR was sampled from an adult who received the AZD1222 COVID-19 vaccine. The DNA of the CDR3 is TGTGCCAGCATCTACCGGGACTACTCCTACAATGAGCAGTTCTTC. Encoded protein: CASIYRDYSYNEQFF.